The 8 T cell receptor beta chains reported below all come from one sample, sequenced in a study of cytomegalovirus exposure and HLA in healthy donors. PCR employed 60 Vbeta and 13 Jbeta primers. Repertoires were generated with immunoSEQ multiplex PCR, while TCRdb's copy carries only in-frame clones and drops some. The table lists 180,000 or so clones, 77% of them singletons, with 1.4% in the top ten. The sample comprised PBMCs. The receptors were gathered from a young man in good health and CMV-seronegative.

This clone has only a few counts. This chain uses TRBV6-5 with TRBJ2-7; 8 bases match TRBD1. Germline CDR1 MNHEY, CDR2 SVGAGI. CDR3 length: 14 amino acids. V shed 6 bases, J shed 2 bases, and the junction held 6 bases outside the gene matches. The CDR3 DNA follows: TGTGCCAGCAGCCCCAGGGGGCTCCCCTACGAGCAGTACTTC. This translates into CASSPRGLPYEQYF.

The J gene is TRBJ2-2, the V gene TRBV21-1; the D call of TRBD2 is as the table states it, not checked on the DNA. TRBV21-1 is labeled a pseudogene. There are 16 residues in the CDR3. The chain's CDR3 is CASSNLEALNTGELFF. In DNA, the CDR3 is TGTGCCAGCAGCAATTTGGAGGCCTTGAACACCGGGGAGCTGTTTTTT.

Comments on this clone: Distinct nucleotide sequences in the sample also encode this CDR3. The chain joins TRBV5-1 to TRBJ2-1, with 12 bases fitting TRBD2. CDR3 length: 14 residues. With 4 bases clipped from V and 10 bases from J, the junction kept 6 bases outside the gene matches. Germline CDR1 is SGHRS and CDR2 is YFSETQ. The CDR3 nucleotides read TGCGCCAGCAGCCGACTAGCGGGAGAGGGCGAGCAGTTCTTC. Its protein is CASSRLAGEGEQFF. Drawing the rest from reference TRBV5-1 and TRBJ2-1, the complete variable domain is KAGVTQTPRYLIKTRGQQVTLSCSPISGHRSVSWYQQTPGQGLQFLFEYFSETQRNKGNFPGRFSGRQFSNSRSEMNVSTLELGDSALYLCASSRLAGEGEQFFGPGTRLTVL.

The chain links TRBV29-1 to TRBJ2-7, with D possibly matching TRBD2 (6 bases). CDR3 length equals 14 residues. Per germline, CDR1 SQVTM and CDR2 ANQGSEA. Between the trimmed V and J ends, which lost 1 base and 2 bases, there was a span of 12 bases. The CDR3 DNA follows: TGCAGCGTTGAAGTCGGGACGGGAGCCTACGAGCAGTACTTC. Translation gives CSVEVGTGAYEQYF.

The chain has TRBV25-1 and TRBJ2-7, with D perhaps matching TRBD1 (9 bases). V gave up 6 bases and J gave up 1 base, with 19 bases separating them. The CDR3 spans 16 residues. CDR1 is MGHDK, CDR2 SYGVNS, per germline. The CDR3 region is CASSDRGGTGSYEQYF. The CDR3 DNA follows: TGTGCCAGCAGCGATCGGGGGGGGACAGGGTCCTACGAGCAGTACTTC.

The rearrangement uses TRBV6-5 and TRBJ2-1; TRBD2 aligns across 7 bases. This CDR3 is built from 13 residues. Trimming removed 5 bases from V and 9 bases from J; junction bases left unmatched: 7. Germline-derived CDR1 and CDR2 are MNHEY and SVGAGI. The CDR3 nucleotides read TGTGCCAGCAGTCCCGGGGGGAGGGTTGAGCAGTTCTTC. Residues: CASSPGGRVEQFF.

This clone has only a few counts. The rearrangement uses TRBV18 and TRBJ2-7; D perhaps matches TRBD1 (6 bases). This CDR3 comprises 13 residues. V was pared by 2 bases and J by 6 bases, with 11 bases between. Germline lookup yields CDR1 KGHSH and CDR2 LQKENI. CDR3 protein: CASSPRKTGEQYF. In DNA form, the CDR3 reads TGTGCCAGCTCACCAAGGAAGACAGGCGAGCAGTACTTC.

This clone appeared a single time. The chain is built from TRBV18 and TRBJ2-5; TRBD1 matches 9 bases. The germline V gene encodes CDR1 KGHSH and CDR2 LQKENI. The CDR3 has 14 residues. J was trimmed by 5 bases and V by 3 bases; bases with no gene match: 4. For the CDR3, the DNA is TGTGCCAGCTCACCGGTTACAGGGGGCGAGACCCAGTACTTC. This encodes CASSPVTGGETQYF.